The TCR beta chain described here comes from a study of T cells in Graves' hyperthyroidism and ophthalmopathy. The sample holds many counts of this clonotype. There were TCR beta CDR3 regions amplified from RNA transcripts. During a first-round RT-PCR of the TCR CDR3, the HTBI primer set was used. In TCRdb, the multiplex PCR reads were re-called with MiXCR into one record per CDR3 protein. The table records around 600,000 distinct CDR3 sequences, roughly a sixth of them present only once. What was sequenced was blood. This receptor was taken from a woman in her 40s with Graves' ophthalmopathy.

For the CDR3, the DNA is TGCAGTGCTAGAGGCGGGACTTCCCGTGGCTACGAGCAGTACTTC. This encodes CSARGGTSRGYEQYF. The chain is built from TRBV20-1 and TRBJ2-7; a possible D gene is TRBD2 (6 bases). CDR1 DFQATT and CDR2 SNEGSKA come from the germline V gene (reference sequence). V lost 1 base and J 3 bases, leaving 16 bases between the germline ends. The CDR3 extends over 15 amino acids.